This TCR beta chain was identified in a study of blood T cell repertoires in COVID-19. Study-level background: From T cells, B-cell-depleted T cells, or PBMCs came the material, which was cDNA or gDNA.

Sequenced by immunoSEQ multiplex PCR; TCRdb stores in-frame clones only, minus some. This sample has about 210,000 clones, with approximately 80% found just once. Germline CDR1 SEHNR, CDR2 FQNEAQ (reference sequence). The CDR3 is 12 amino acids. This clonotype originated in a man between 25 and 39 years old with acute COVID-19. The sample consisted of PBMCs or T cells enriched from blood (not recorded which). This chain uses TRBV7-9 with TRBJ2-2; TRBD2 is a possible D gene (6 bases). CDR3 bases: TGTGGCTGGGGGGAAACCACCGGGGAGCTGTTTTTT. It is translated as CGWGETTGELFF.